These 31 T cell receptor beta chains originate from one sample sequenced in a study of blood T cells in healthy people across ages. It was with a sample-barcoded 5' primer and a J-beta primer mix that a second PCR of roughly 7 to 12 cycles was run. Using its own MiXCR run on the 5' RACE reads, TCRdb lists one record per CDR3 protein. The sample yields 1.5 million to 2 million distinct CDR3 sequences, 49% seen once. Source material: blood. The receptor source for this set is a woman in her thirties or forties in good health.

The chain is built from TRBV6-5 and TRBJ2-7; maybe TRBD1 (6 bases). Trimming left V 6 bases short and J 2 bases short, with 20 bases between. The CDR3 loop spans 16 amino acids. Germline V lookup: CDR1 MNHEY, CDR2 SVGAGI. The CDR3: CASSPSRGTRTYEQYF. CDR3 DNA sequence: TGTGCCAGCAGCCCCTCGAGGGGGACGAGAACCTACGAGCAGTACTTC.

This clonotype was recorded a few times. The chain carries TRBV6-5 and TRBJ1-4; D possibly corresponds to TRBD1 (5 bases). Germline V gene lookup returns CDR1 MNHEY and CDR2 SVGAGI. The CDR3 sequence is 16 residues long. Trimming shortened V by 2 bases and J by 6 bases, and 16 bases separated the two germline ends. CDR3 region: CASSYGGGGGHEKLFF. Written as DNA, the CDR3 is TGTGCCAGCAGTTACGGCGGGGGGGGAGGACATGAAAAACTGTTTTTT.

This clonotype was recorded once. The V gene is TRBV20-1, the J gene TRBJ1-5, with D perhaps TRBD1 (6 bases). The ends were cut back, 5 bases at V and 2 bases at J, with 10 bases in the middle. The V gene's germline CDR1 is DFQATT and CDR2 SNEGSKA (reference sequence). The CDR3 runs to 13 residues. The CDR3, as DNA: TGCAGTGCTGAGGGGGGCGGCAATCAGCCCCAGCATTTT. As protein: CSAEGGGNQPQHF.

This clonotype occurred a few times. The chain uses TRBV7-9 and TRBJ2-5, with D perhaps TRBD2 (5 bases). The end of the DNA aligns better with TRBJ2-7, so the J call may be wrong. Germline V gives CDR1 SEHNR, CDR2 FQNEAQ (reference sequence). The CDR3 spans 15 residues. CDR3 DNA sequence: TGTGCCAGCAGCTTAGAGGGTCTGGGAGTGGACGAGCAGTACTTC. Translating gives CASSLEGLGVDEQYF.

The gene calls are TRBV9 and TRBJ1-4, with 9 bases lining up with TRBD1. Per germline, CDR1 SGDLS and CDR2 YYNGEE. This CDR3 comprises 16 residues. V was clipped by 7 bases and J by 4 bases; unmatched bases: 11. DNA for the CDR3: TGTGCCAGCGGTCGACAGGGGGGAGGATTTAATGAAAAACTGTTTTTT. It specifies CASGRQGGGFNEKLFF.

The chain links TRBV20-1 to TRBJ2-7; 7 bases are shared with TRBD2. The CDR3 covers 13 residues. With V trimmed by 3 bases and J by 2 bases, 4 bases remained unmatched. CDR1 is DFQATT and CDR2 is SNEGSKA in the germline V gene (reference sequence). Written as DNA, the CDR3 is TGCAGTGCTAGGGCTAGCGGACCCTACGAGCAGTACTTC. Translated: CSARASGPYEQYF.

The V gene is TRBV10-3, the J gene TRBJ2-1, with unresolved D. CDR1 and CDR2 from the germline V gene are ENHRY and SYGVKD. The CDR3 loop spans 13 amino acids. V was shortened by 0 bases and J by 7 bases, with 7 bases between the two germline ends. CDR3 loop: CAISESSTNEQFF. CDR3 nucleotides: TGTGCCATCAGTGAGTCGTCGACAAATGAGCAGTTCTTC.

This clonotype was picked up a small number of times. CDR3 loop: CASSQEVGASQYF. The CDR3 nucleotides read TGCGCCAGCAGCCAAGAGGTCGGCGCCTCGCAGTACTTC. The chain links TRBV4-1 to TRBJ2-7; D ambiguous. V was pared by 0 bases and J by 9 bases, with 12 bases between. There are 13 residues in the CDR3. Looked up from germline, CDR1 is MGHRA and CDR2 is YSYEKL.

The rearrangement joins TRBV7-2 to TRBJ2-7; possibly TRBD1 for D (5 bases). The CDR3 runs 14 residues. Germline V gives CDR1 SGHTA, CDR2 FQGNSA. Trimming removed 5 bases from V and 0 bases from J, with 11 bases in between. The CDR3 DNA reads TGTGCCAGCAGCCCACGACAGTACTCCTACGAGCAGTACTTC. Protein sequence: CASSPRQYSYEQYF. Complete variable domain (other parts from reference TRBV7-2 and TRBJ2-7): GAGVSQSPSNKVTEKGKDVELRCDPISGHTALYWYRQSLGQGLEFLIYFQGNSAPDKSGLPSDRFSAERTGGSVSTLTIQRTQQEDSAVYLCASSPRQYSYEQYFGPGTRLTVT.

The chain couples TRBV20-1 to TRBJ2-1; 7 bases agree with TRBD2. Unmatched junction bases numbered 8, after V lost 3 bases and J lost 6 bases. CDR3 length: 14 residues. Germline lookup yields CDR1 DFQATT and CDR2 SNEGSKA (reference sequence). The CDR3, as DNA: TGCAGTGCTAGGAGGCTAGCGGAGACCAATGAGCAGTTCTTC. Its translation: CSARRLAETNEQFF.

The chain links TRBV5-6 to TRBJ1-6, with D perhaps matching TRBD1 (5 bases). This CDR3 region has 14 residues. Germline CDR1 reads SGHDT; CDR2 reads YYEEEE. V lost 2 bases to trimming and J lost 7 bases, with 10 bases between them. CDR3 nucleotide sequence: TGTGCCAGCAGCTTATATGGGGGGAATTCACCCCTCCACTTT. Translation gives CASSLYGGNSPLHF.

This clonotype has only a few counts. The genes are TRBV12-3 or TRBV12-4 and TRBJ2-3, with 13 bases that match TRBD2. J lost 5 bases, V lost 3 bases, and 14 bases had no gene match. CDR3 length: 19 amino acids. The CDR3 spells CASSFGLGLAGARGDTQYF. CDR3 nucleotide sequence: TGTGCCAGCAGTTTCGGGCTCGGACTAGCGGGGGCGAGGGGAGATACGCAGTATTTT.

The rearrangement joins TRBV7-2 to TRBJ2-1; 7 positions agree with TRBD2. The CDR3 spans 14 residues. Germline values: CDR1 SGHTA, CDR2 FQGNSA. J lost 5 bases, V lost 6 bases, and 7 bases had no gene match. This chain's CDR3 is CASSWGGVNNEQFF. CDR3 coding DNA: TGTGCCAGCAGTTGGGGGGGGGTCAACAATGAGCAGTTCTTC.

The chain recombines TRBV6-6 with TRBJ2-3; D is undetermined. The CDR3 spans 14 residues. V shed 5 bases and J shed 2 bases, with 11 bases lying between them. The germline V gene has CDR1 MNHNY and CDR2 SVGAGI (reference sequence). The CDR3 nucleotides are TGTGCCAGCAGTAGCGCCTCCCTCACAGATACGCAGTATTTT. This translates into CASSSASLTDTQYF.

V gene TRBV3-1 combines with J gene TRBJ1-5; no definite D call. CDR1 and CDR2 from the germline V gene are LGHDT and YNNKEL (reference sequence). This CDR3 comprises 15 residues. The V and J ends lost 2 bases and 7 bases respectively, with 15 bases between them. For the CDR3, the DNA is TGTGCCAGCAGCCAAAGCCAACGGGGTGGCCAGCCCCAGCATTTT. Amino acid sequence: CASSQSQRGGQPQHF.

The chain employs TRBV29-1 and TRBJ1-2; the match to TRBD1 covers 8 bases. V lost 5 bases, J lost 8 bases, and 13 bases stayed unmatched. Germline CDR1 is SQVTM and CDR2 is ANQGSEA. This CDR3 is built from 14 residues. The CDR3 coding sequence is TGCAGCGTTTACTCCGGGACAGGAGATGAGGGCTACACCTTC. As protein: CSVYSGTGDEGYTF.

This clonotype appeared a few times. The V call is TRBV5-1, the J call TRBJ2-1; 11 bases are a match to TRBD2. Trimming at V came to 3 bases and at J to 4 bases, leaving 6 bases not matched to a gene. Germline V gene sequence: CDR1 SGHRS, CDR2 YFSETQ. The CDR3 has 16 residues. The CDR3 loop is CASSYSGLAVYNEQFF. The CDR3 DNA is TGCGCCAGCAGCTACTCGGGACTAGCGGTTTACAATGAGCAGTTCTTC.

V gene TRBV6-1 combines with J gene TRBJ2-4; D might be TRBD1 (6 bases). The J call may be faulty, since TRBJ2-7 better matches the DNA end. The CDR3 sequence is 14 residues long. CDR1 and CDR2 (germline): MNHNS, SASEGT. CDR3 amino acids: CASSAGQYEFEQYF. CDR3 nucleotides: TGTGCCAGCAGTGCCGGACAGTACGAGTTCGAGCAGTACTTC.

This chain joins TRBV20-1 and TRBJ1-2, with 9 bases fitting TRBD1. CDR3 length equals 14 residues. Germline values: CDR1 DFQATT, CDR2 SNEGSKA (reference sequence). V gave up 4 bases and J gave up 8 bases; unmatched junction bases: 11. This chain's CDR3 is CSAMSPGQGAGYTF. The CDR3 coding sequence is TGCAGTGCTATGTCTCCGGGACAGGGAGCGGGCTACACCTTC.

This rearrangement joins TRBV11-2 to TRBJ2-3; TRBD2 is a possible D gene (6 bases). The V and J ends lost 1 base and 1 base respectively, with 15 bases between them. The germline V gene encodes CDR1 SGHAT and CDR2 FQNNGV. This CDR3 region has 17 residues. The CDR3 sequence: CASSLGERLAGTDTQYF. The CDR3 DNA sequence: TGTGCCAGCAGCTTAGGAGAGAGGTTAGCGGGCACAGATACGCAGTATTTT.

The chain employs TRBV12-3 or TRBV12-4 and TRBJ1-5, with D maybe TRBD1 (5 bases). Trimming took off 5 bases at V and 6 bases at J, with 23 bases between the two ends. The CDR3 is 17 amino acids. CDR3 region: CASSAIAGGVGSQPQHF. The DNA for the CDR3 is TGTGCCAGCAGTGCTATCGCGGGGGGAGTGGGTAGTCAGCCCCAGCATTTT.

This chain uses TRBV4-1 with TRBJ2-7, with TRBD2 identical over 8 bases. Germline assignment: CDR1 MGHRA and CDR2 YSYEKL. This CDR3 has 15 amino acids. The J segment lost 2 bases and the V segment lost 0 bases, leaving 3 bases of the junction unmatched. The DNA for the CDR3 is TGCGCCAGCAGCCAAGATTCGGGACTAGCCTACGAGCAGTACTTC. Residues: CASSQDSGLAYEQYF.

The chain employs TRBV20-1 and TRBJ2-3, with TRBD2 matching over 12 bases. Germline CDR1 DFQATT, CDR2 SNEGSKA (reference sequence). The CDR3 runs to 17 residues. With V trimmed by 2 bases and J by 0 bases, 6 bases remained unmatched. The CDR3 protein is CSARRFGTSGSTDTQYF. CDR3 in DNA: TGCAGTGCTAGAAGGTTTGGGACTAGCGGGAGCACAGATACGCAGTATTTT.

This clonotype was counted many times. The chain has TRBV12-3 or TRBV12-4 and TRBJ2-7, with D maybe TRBD2 (6 bases). The V end was cut by 4 bases, the J end by 3 bases, with 13 bases between. CDR3 length: 14 amino acids. In DNA form, the CDR3 reads TGTGCCAGCAGTTGGGCGGGGATGGGCTACGAGCAGTACTTC. Encoded protein: CASSWAGMGYEQYF.

This sequence joins TRBV27 and TRBJ1-1, with D tentatively TRBD1 (6 bases). Between the trimmed V and J ends, which lost 6 bases and 8 bases, there was a span of 10 bases. From germline, CDR1 is MNHEY and CDR2 SMNVEV (reference sequence). The CDR3 consists of 11 residues. CDR3 sequence reads: CASRLQGEAFF. CDR3 sequence (DNA): TGTGCCAGCAGGCTACAGGGCGAAGCTTTCTTT.

With regard to this clonotype: A much larger clone differs by one base, so this may be a read error. J is TRBJ2-6 and V is TRBV7-2; maybe TRBD1 (5 bases). Germline V gene sequence: CDR1 SGHTA, CDR2 FQGNSA. CDR3 length equals 17 residues. Trimming took off 0 bases at V and 1 base at J, with 10 bases between the two ends. CDR3 sequence reads: CASSLAGVRSGANVLTF. The CDR3 coding sequence is TGTGCCAGCAGCTTAGCAGGGGTGCGGTCTGGGGCCAACGTCCTGACTTTC. The full variable domain, completed using reference TRBV7-2 and TRBJ2-6, is GAGVSQSPSNKVTEKGKDVELRCDPISGHTALYWYRQSLGQGLEFLIYFQGNSAPDKSGLPSDRFSAERTGGSVSTLTIQRTQQEDSAVYLCASSLAGVRSGANVLTFGAGSRLTVL.

This clonotype occurred a few times. V and J are TRBV6-5 and TRBJ2-1; the D gene is possibly TRBD2 (5 bases). Between the trimmed V and J ends, which lost 0 bases and 0 bases, there was a span of 12 bases. The CDR3 length is 17 residues. Per germline, CDR1 MNHEY and CDR2 SVGAGI. The CDR3 spells CASSYSSVTSSYNEQFF. The CDR3 bases are TGTGCCAGCAGTTACTCCAGCGTTACTAGCTCCTACAATGAGCAGTTCTTC.

The sample holds many counts of this clonotype. CDR3 amino acids: CASSLSGIYEQYF. The CDR3 region has the DNA TGTGCCAGCAGTTTATCCGGTATTTACGAGCAGTACTTC. J is TRBJ2-7 and V is TRBV28, with D uncertain. The CDR3 has 13 residues. Germline V gene sequence: CDR1 MDHEN, CDR2 SYDVKM. Trimming removed 1 base from V and 4 bases from J, with 8 bases in between.

The V gene is TRBV6-5, the J gene TRBJ2-5, with TRBD2 identical over 9 bases. The germline gives CDR1 MNHEY, CDR2 SVGAGI. J gave up 5 bases and V 4 bases, and 8 bases lay outside the gene matches. The CDR3 has 15 amino acids. The CDR3 loop is CASSSGGLAQETQYF. The DNA for the CDR3 is TGTGCCAGCAGTTCCGGGGGACTAGCCCAGGAGACCCAGTACTTC.

This chain links TRBV12-3 or TRBV12-4 with TRBJ2-5; 12 nucleotides match TRBD1. V lost 5 bases, J lost 9 bases, and 10 bases stayed unmatched. The CDR3 extends over 15 amino acids. The CDR3 DNA reads as TGTGCCAGCAGTCAAATGGCCGGGACAGGGGGCGCCCAGTACTTC. It codes for CASSQMAGTGGAQYF.

J is TRBJ2-1 and V is TRBV6-5; D gene ambiguous. The CDR3 covers 12 residues. The V and J ends lost 8 bases and 9 bases respectively, with 14 bases between them. Germline V gene data show CDR1 as MNHEY and CDR2 as SVGAGI. CDR3 sequence reads: CASRFGYGEQFF. CDR3 bases: TGTGCCAGCCGGTTTGGGTACGGTGAGCAGTTCTTC.